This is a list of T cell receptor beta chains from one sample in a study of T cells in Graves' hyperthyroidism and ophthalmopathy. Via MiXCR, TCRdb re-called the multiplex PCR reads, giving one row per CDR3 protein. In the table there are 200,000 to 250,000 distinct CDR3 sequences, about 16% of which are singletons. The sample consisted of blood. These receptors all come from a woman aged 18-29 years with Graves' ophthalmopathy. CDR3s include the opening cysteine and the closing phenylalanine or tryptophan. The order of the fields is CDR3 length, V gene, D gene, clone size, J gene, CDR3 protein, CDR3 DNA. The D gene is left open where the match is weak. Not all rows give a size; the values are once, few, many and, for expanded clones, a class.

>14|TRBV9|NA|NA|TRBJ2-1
CASSVVGDLNEQFF
TGTGCCAGCAGCGTAGTTGGGGACCTTAATGAGCAGTTCTTC
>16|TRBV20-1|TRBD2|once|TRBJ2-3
CSARSPSGVSTDTQYF
TGCAGTGCTCGAAGCCCTAGCGGGGTCAGCACAGATACGCAGTATTTT
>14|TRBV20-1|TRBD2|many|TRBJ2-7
CSGRGGTVIYEQYF
TGCAGTGGGCGGGGGGGGACAGTTATCTACGAGCAGTACTTC
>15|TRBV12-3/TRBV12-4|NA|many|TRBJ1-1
CASSFREGKDTEAFF
TGTGCCAGCAGTTTCAGGGAGGGGAAAGACACTGAAGCTTTCTTT
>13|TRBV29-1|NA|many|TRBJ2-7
CSVLDRSSYEQYF
TGCAGCGTCCTGGACAGAAGCTCCTACGAGCAGTACTTC
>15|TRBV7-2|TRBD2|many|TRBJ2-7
CASSFSGRGTYEQYF
TGTGCCAGCAGTTTTAGCGGGAGAGGGACCTACGAGCAGTACTTC
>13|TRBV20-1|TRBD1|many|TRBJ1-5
CSASRQGSQPQHF
TGCAGTGCGAGCCGACAGGGGAGTCAGCCCCAGCATTTT
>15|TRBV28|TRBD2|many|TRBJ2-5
CASSGAGGGKETQYF
TGTGCCAGCAGTGGGGCGGGCGGGGGGAAAGAGACCCAGTACTTC
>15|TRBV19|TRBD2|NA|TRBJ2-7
CASRTAAGGSYEQYF
TGTGCCAGTCGCACGGCGGCGGGAGGCTCCTACGAGCAGTACTTC
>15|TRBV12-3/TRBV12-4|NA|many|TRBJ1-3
CASSEGRSSGNTIYF
TGTGCCAGCAGCGAGGGCAGGAGCTCTGGAAACACCATATATTTT
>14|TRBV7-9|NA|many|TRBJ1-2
CASSLAGGAHGYTF
TGTGCCAGCAGCTTAGCTGGGGGGGCTCATGGCTACACCTTC
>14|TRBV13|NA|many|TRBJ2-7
CASSKYQQSYEQYF
TGTGCCAGCAGCAAGTACCAACAATCCTACGAGCAGTACTTC
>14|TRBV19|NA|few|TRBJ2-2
CASTITHQTGELFF
TGTGCCAGTACGATAACCCACCAGACCGGGGAGCTGTTTTTT
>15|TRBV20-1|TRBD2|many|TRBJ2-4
CSASSGGAHGNIQYF
TGCAGTGCCAGTAGCGGGGGGGCCCATGGAAACATTCAGTACTTC
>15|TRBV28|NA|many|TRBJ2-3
CASSPLGPTTDTQYF
TGTGCCAGCAGTCCCTTGGGGCCTACCACAGATACGCAGTATTTT